The 30 T cell receptor beta chains below all came from one sample that was sequenced in a study of blood T cell repertoires in COVID-19 (dated by TCRdb to about 2020). Preparation of the library involved the immunoSEQ multiplex PCR assay. As stored in TCRdb, this immuneACCESS dataset retains in-frame rearrangements with V and J assigned. A fraction of the clones does not appear; measured against another copy, unresolved V genes explain less than half of the discrepancy, and the remainder lacks a known reason. Across this sample there are some 150,000 clones, with roughly 80% seen only once. The ten largest clones represent about 5.8% of the sample. Sequenced material: peripheral blood. The receptors were sampled from a human donor in a cohort sampled during active COVID-19.

The chain combines TRBV30 with TRBJ1-5, with TRBD1 matching over 9 bases. After removal of 0 bases from V and 5 bases from J, the junction contained 5 bases not matched to a gene. Germline V gene data show CDR1 as GTSNPN and CDR2 as SVGIG (reference sequence). The CDR3 length is 15 residues. The CDR3 spells CAWSVGGQGYQPQHF. In DNA, the CDR3 is TGTGCCTGGAGTGTTGGAGGACAGGGGTATCAGCCCCAGCATTTT.

In its sample, this clone was seen a few times. The chain employs TRBV10-3 and TRBJ1-1; D is possibly TRBD1 (6 bases). V lost 6 bases, J lost 1 base, and 12 bases lay in between. The CDR3 spans 14 residues. Germline V CDR1 and CDR2: ENHRY, SYGVKD. For the CDR3, the DNA is TGTGCCATCAGAGATTGGACAGAGAACACTGAAGCTTTCTTT. It encodes CAIRDWTENTEAFF.

This clone was seen just once. The gene calls are TRBV5-1 and TRBJ2-1; D may be TRBD1 (5 bases). The CDR3 extends over 16 amino acids. Germline V gene data show CDR1 as SGHRS and CDR2 as YFSETQ. V gave up 2 bases and J gave up 0 bases, with 12 bases separating them. The CDR3 coding sequence is TGCGCCAGCAGCTTAGGGGCAACGAGCTCCTACAATGAGCAGTTCTTC. Its translation is CASSLGATSSYNEQFF.

This chain uses TRBV28 with TRBJ1-2; 9 nucleotides match TRBD1. V trimming: 5 bases; J trimming: 2 bases; junction bases outside the gene matches: 6. The CDR3 sequence is 15 residues long. Germline values: CDR1 MDHEN, CDR2 SYDVKM. The CDR3 protein is CASSKTGGSNYGYTF. The CDR3 DNA sequence: TGTGCCAGCAGTAAGACAGGGGGTTCAAACTATGGCTACACCTTC.

The chain is built from TRBV18 and TRBJ2-7; 7 positions match TRBD2. This CDR3 region has 16 residues. Per the germline V gene, CDR1 is KGHSH and CDR2 is LQKENI. With 1 base clipped from V and 2 bases from J, the junction kept 8 bases outside the gene matches. CDR3 nucleotides: TGTGCCAGCTCACCACGGCAATCGAGCGGGGCCTACGAGCAGTACTTC. It is translated as CASSPRQSSGAYEQYF.

J is TRBJ1-6 and V is TRBV25-1; D uncertain. V was trimmed by 7 bases and J by 8 bases, leaving 9 bases between them. The CDR3 sequence is 12 residues long. Germline CDR1 MGHDK, CDR2 SYGVNS. The CDR3 DNA sequence: TGTGCCAGCACCCGACTAGATTCACCCCTCCACTTT. Amino acids: CASTRLDSPLHF. Supplemented by reference TRBV25-1 and TRBJ1-6, the full variable domain reads EADIYQTPRYLVIGTGKKITLECSQTMGHDKMYWYQQDPGMELHLIHYSYGVNSTEKGDLSSESTVSRIRTEHFPLTLESARPSHTSQYLCASTRLDSPLHFGNGTRLTVT.

This chain links TRBV19 with TRBJ1-1; 8 positions match TRBD1. The trim removed 4 bases at V and 6 bases at J, leaving 10 bases unmatched. The CDR3 covers 15 residues. Germline V lookup: CDR1 LNHDA, CDR2 SQIVND (reference sequence). CDR3 region: CASSTTSDRAAEAFF. CDR3 DNA sequence: TGTGCCAGTAGTACGACCTCGGACAGGGCGGCTGAAGCTTTCTTT.

The count of this clone is one. The V gene is TRBV27, the J gene TRBJ2-3, with 7 positions matching TRBD1. CDR1 and CDR2 (germline): MNHEY, SMNVEV (reference sequence). The V segment lost 1 base and the J segment 0 bases; nucleotides outside the gene matches: 10. This CDR3 comprises 18 residues. The CDR3 DNA is TGTGCCAGCAGTTTATGGGGGACAGCGAAGATTAGCACAGATACGCAGTATTTT. It encodes CASSLWGTAKISTDTQYF.

This chain uses TRBV7-3 with TRBJ2-1; 7 bases are shared with TRBD1. The V gene's germline CDR1 is SGHTA and CDR2 FQGTGA. The V segment lost 8 bases and the J segment 0 bases; nucleotides outside the gene matches: 7. CDR3 length: 15 residues. DNA for the CDR3: TGTGCCAGCGCTCATGGGACAGCCTCCTACAATGAGCAGTTCTTC. It codes for CASAHGTASYNEQFF. Together with reference TRBV7-3 and TRBJ2-1, the CDR3 gives the full variable domain: GAGVSQTPSNKVTEKGKYVELRCDPISGHTALYWYRQSLGQGPEFLIYFQGTGAADDSGLPNDRFFAVRPEGSVSTLKIQRTERGDSAVYLCASAHGTASYNEQFFGPGTRLTVL.

The gene calls are TRBV30 and TRBJ2-7, with D perhaps matching TRBD1 (6 bases). Germline CDR1 is GTSNPN and CDR2 is SVGIG (reference sequence). Trimming took 2 bases from V and 5 from J, leaving 10 bases between them. The CDR3 is 12 residues long. Here the CDR3 DNA reads TGTGCCTGGAGTACTTCAGGGGACGAGCAGTACTTC. As protein: CAWSTSGDEQYF.

Worth noting for this clone: Other nucleotide sequences in the sample specify the same CDR3. J is TRBJ2-5 and V is TRBV5-4; the D gene is possibly TRBD1 (6 bases). The CDR3 has 13 residues. Germline CDR1 and CDR2: SGHNT and YYREEE (reference sequence). V was trimmed by 2 bases and J by 2 bases, leaving 7 bases between them. The CDR3: CASSFTGQETQYF. The CDR3 DNA follows: TGTGCCAGCAGCTTCACAGGGCAAGAGACCCAGTACTTC.

The V gene is TRBV19, the J gene TRBJ2-2, with 8 bases aligning to TRBD2. Germline-derived CDR1 and CDR2 are LNHDA and SQIVND (reference sequence). Trimming cost V 6 bases and J 3 bases; bases outside gene matches: 6. This CDR3 comprises 15 residues. This CDR3 reads CASRERGWDTGELFF. In DNA, the CDR3 is TGTGCCAGTAGGGAGCGGGGGTGGGACACCGGGGAGCTGTTTTTT.

This clone was counted between two and nine times. V usage is TRBV12-3 or TRBV12-4 and J usage is TRBJ1-2, with TRBD1 as a possible D gene (5 bases). The CDR3 has 13 residues. V was cut by 5 bases and J by 4 bases, with 11 bases left in between. CDR3 protein: CASSRQQVYGYTF. The CDR3 nucleotides are TGTGCCAGCAGTCGACAACAGGTCTATGGCTACACCTTC.

The chain combines TRBV5-1 with TRBJ2-7; 9 positions match TRBD2. Unmatched junction bases numbered 10, after V lost 6 bases and J lost 3 bases. The germline gives CDR1 SGHRS, CDR2 YFSETQ. The CDR3 sequence is 15 residues long. CDR3 bases: TGCGCCAGCACCCTAGGGGCTAGCGGGGTCTACGAGCAGTACTTC. Translated, it gives CASTLGASGVYEQYF.

This rearrangement joins TRBV19 to TRBJ1-5, with D perhaps matching TRBD1 (6 bases). Trimming left V 5 bases short and J 3 bases short, with 17 bases between. Germline V gene lookup returns CDR1 LNHDA and CDR2 SQIVND (reference sequence). This CDR3 is 16 amino acids long. CDR3 nucleotides: TGTGCCAGTAGTGGAAATACACAGGGAAACAATCAGCCCCAGCATTTT. Its protein is CASSGNTQGNNQPQHF.

The chain employs TRBV3-1 (or the pseudogene TRBV3-2) and TRBJ2-5; D perhaps matches TRBD2 (5 bases). The CDR3 consists of 14 residues. Germline V gene lookup returns CDR1 LGHDT and CDR2 YNNKEL (reference sequence). The V end was cut by 0 bases, the J end by 2 bases, with 7 bases between. The CDR3 here is CASSQDSVQETQYF. In DNA form, the CDR3 reads TGTGCCAGCAGCCAAGATAGCGTACAAGAGACCCAGTACTTC.

The chain carries TRBV5-5 and TRBJ1-2; D not certain. Trimming cost V 2 bases and J 1 base, with 6 bases left between them. CDR1 SGHKS and CDR2 YYEKEE come from the germline V gene (reference sequence). The CDR3 totals 13 residues. The CDR3 protein is CASSFRFNYGYTF. The CDR3 DNA reads TGTGCCAGCAGCTTCAGATTTAACTATGGCTACACCTTC.

This chain joins TRBV5-4 and TRBJ2-7; D ambiguous. The CDR3 loop spans 15 amino acids. The V and J ends lost 6 bases and 0 bases respectively, with 16 bases between them. The germline V gene encodes CDR1 SGHNT and CDR2 YYREEE (reference sequence). Here the CDR3 DNA reads TGTGCCAGCATAATCGTCCAGCGAGACTCCTACGAGCAGTACTTC. Protein sequence: CASIIVQRDSYEQYF.

J is TRBJ2-7 and V is TRBV6-1; D is unresolved. Germline CDR1 reads MNHNS; CDR2 reads SASEGT. With 3 bases removed from V and 3 bases from J, the gap between germline ends came to 6 bases. The CDR3 sequence is 12 residues long. The CDR3 region is CASSDLGYEQYF. CDR3 bases: TGTGCCAGCAGTGATCTAGGCTACGAGCAGTACTTC.

This clone was detected only a few times. This chain connects TRBV7-6 to TRBJ2-2, with 7 bases that match TRBD1. V was pared by 1 base and J by 2 bases, with 7 bases of the junction left unmatched. Germline values: CDR1 SGHVS, CDR2 FNYEAQ. The CDR3 totals 17 residues. The CDR3 region is CASSLEGAPPNTGELFF. The CDR3 coding sequence is TGTGCCAGCAGCTTAGAGGGGGCCCCACCTAACACCGGGGAGCTGTTTTTT.

The genes are TRBV27 and TRBJ1-5, with 7 bases matching TRBD1. The V gene's germline CDR1 is MNHEY and CDR2 SMNVEV (reference sequence). The CDR3 runs to 20 residues. Trimming at V came to 2 bases and at J to 0 bases, leaving 16 bases not matched to a gene. CDR3 protein: CASSLDDRERGSGSNQPQHF. DNA for the CDR3: TGTGCCAGCAGTTTAGACGACAGGGAACGAGGGAGTGGTAGCAATCAGCCCCAGCATTTT.

This sequence joins TRBV29-1 and TRBJ2-7; D possibly corresponds to TRBD1 (6 bases). Trimming cost V 4 bases and J 1 base, with 8 bases left between them. Germline V gene lookup returns CDR1 SQVTM and CDR2 ANQGSEA. This CDR3 is built from 12 residues. The CDR3 sequence is CSVGTASYEQYF. In DNA form, the CDR3 reads TGCAGCGTTGGGACAGCATCCTACGAGCAGTACTTC.

To note about this clone: One junction end disagrees with the germline gene, perhaps due to a read error. The chain joins TRBV7-7 to TRBJ2-2; D gene uncertain. Germline CDR1 is SSHAT and CDR2 is FNYEAQ (reference sequence). The CDR3 spans 15 residues. The CDR3 spells CASSQVASNTGELFF. CDR3 in DNA: TGTGCTAGCAGCCAAGTGGCCTCTAACACCGGGGAGCTGTTTTTT. The whole variable domain, filled in from reference TRBV7-7 and TRBJ2-2, reads GAGVSQSPRYKVTKRGQDVTLRCDPISSHATLYWYQQALGQGPEFLTYFNYEAQPDKSGLPSDRFSAERPEGSISTLTIQRTEQRDSAMYRCASSQVASNTGELFFGEGSRLTVL.

This chain connects TRBV6-6 to TRBJ2-5; D uncertain. Between the trimmed V and J ends, which lost 6 bases and 1 base, there was a span of 6 bases. Germline V gene lookup returns CDR1 MNHNY and CDR2 SVGAGI (reference sequence). This CDR3 has 12 amino acids. This CDR3 reads CASSPSQETQYF. DNA for the CDR3: TGTGCCAGCAGCCCCAGCCAAGAGACCCAGTACTTC.

J is TRBJ1-3 and V is TRBV12-3 or TRBV12-4; D unclear. The CDR3 is 13 residues long. V shed 9 bases and J shed 1 base, with 10 bases lying between them. The CDR3 bases are TGTGCCAGTGGTAAGAGTTCTGGAAACACCATATATTTT. It yields the protein CASGKSSGNTIYF.

The chain has TRBV5-1 and TRBJ1-1; unclear D gene. V was shortened by 1 base and J by 1 base, with 5 bases between the two germline ends. CDR1 and CDR2 from the germline V gene are SGHRS and YFSETQ. This CDR3 is 13 amino acids long. CDR3 DNA sequence: TGCGCCAGCAGCTTGTCTCCGAACACTGAAGCTTTCTTT. This translates into CASSLSPNTEAFF.

The chain joins TRBV6-2 or TRBV6-3 to TRBJ2-5; TRBD1 agrees at 9 bases. The CDR3 sequence is 18 residues long. V was pared by 2 bases and J by 4 bases, with 14 bases of the junction left unmatched. Per germline, CDR1 MNHEY and CDR2 SVGEGT. CDR3 nucleotides: TGTGCCAGCAGTTACGCCGGGACAGGGATATTTGTTCGAGAGACCCAGTACTTC. It is translated as CASSYAGTGIFVRETQYF.

This clone was counted ten times or more. The chain has TRBV11-1 and TRBJ1-2; 11 bases map to TRBD1. Germline CDR1 SGHAT, CDR2 FQDESV (reference sequence). CDR3 length: 15 residues. Losses at the gene ends were 3 bases for V and 4 bases for J; bases not matched to a gene: 4. CDR3 in amino acids: CASSFTGQGGYGYTF. Here the CDR3 DNA reads TGTGCCAGCAGCTTCACGGGACAGGGGGGCTATGGCTACACCTTC.

The chain uses TRBV6-2 or TRBV6-3 and TRBJ2-1, with a weak D call TRBD2 (7 bases). The V end was cut by 2 bases, the J end by 7 bases, with 12 bases between. This CDR3 is 14 amino acids long. Germline CDR1 MNHEY, CDR2 SVGEGT. The CDR3 DNA is TGTGCCAGCAGTTACAGGGGGGGGCTGAATGAGCAGTTCTTC. Translating it yields CASSYRGGLNEQFF.

This chain joins TRBV5-6 and TRBJ1-2; possibly TRBD1 for D (6 bases). CDR1 is SGHDT, CDR2 YYEEEE, per germline. The CDR3 covers 13 residues. V was shortened by 0 bases and J by 8 bases, with 11 bases between the two germline ends. The CDR3 region is CASSLGPGGGYTF. DNA for the CDR3: TGTGCCAGCAGCTTGGGTCCGGGGGGCGGCTACACCTTC.